The clone carrying this T cell receptor (beta chain) was counted a few times. What it binds is unknown. The entry originates in a study of beta chain features in type 1 diabetes. Study information: No patient-donor differences in age, gender, total cells or subset yield.

Germline V gives CDR1 GTSNPN, CDR2 SVGIG (reference sequence). This CDR3 comprises 13 residues. Unmatched junction bases numbered 5, after V lost 3 bases and J lost 7 bases. Study-wide findings and caveats: Insertions at VDJ junctions were less frequent in type 1 diabetes patients. These patients also deleted more nucleotides at the same junctions. A moderate, significant TCRB CDR3 shortening appeared in type 1 diabetes across four CD4+ subsets.

Expressed TCRB transcripts were sequenced after all isolated RNA was converted to cDNA. Repertoires were generated with immunoSEQ multiplex PCR, while TCRdb's copy carries only in-frame clones and drops some. This sample has more than 110,000 clones; about 7.1% occur once, and the top ten carry about 1.4%. V and J are TRBV30 and TRBJ1-5, with 8 bases fitting TRBD1. The receptor was derived from a woman in her twenties or thirties in good health. The specimen was central memory CD4+ T cells from blood. The CDR3 here is CAWSYAGGQPQHF. CDR3 nucleotide sequence: TGTGCCTGGAGCTACGCAGGGGGCCAGCCCCAGCATTTT.